This is a list of T cell receptor beta chains from one sample in a study of cytomegalovirus exposure and HLA in healthy donors. The assay was immunoSEQ multiplex PCR, and TCRdb's table has in-frame clones only and misses some. The data contain 100,000 to 150,000 clones, about 80% of them seen just once; the ten biggest clones take up around 3.5%. The sequencing input was PBMCs. The receptors come from a man aged 25-40 years in good health and CMV-seronegative. The CDR3 runs from the conserved cysteine through the conserved F or W. The D gene is left open where the match is weak. Size values are once, few and many counts, or a class for expanded clones, and some rows have none.

d_call,j_call,v_call,clone_size,cdr3_nt,cdr3_aa
NA,TRBJ2-7,TRBV6-4,few,TGTGCCAGCAGTGACGAGCAGGGTTACGAGCAGTACTTC,CASSDEQGYEQYF
NA,TRBJ2-2,TRBV11-2,NA,TGTGCCAGCAGCTCAAACAGGGTGGGCACCGGGGAGCTGTTTTTT,CASSSNRVGTGELFF
NA,TRBJ1-5,TRBV29-1,once,TGCAGCGCGTCGGACAGTCTCTATAGCAATCAGCCCCAGCATTTT,CSASDSLYSNQPQHF
NA,TRBJ1-2,TRBV7-8,NA,TGTGCCAGCAGCTTAGGATCCCAGGGCTACACCTTC,CASSLGSQGYTF
TRBD2,TRBJ2-3,TRBV7-9,NA,TGTGCCAGCAGCGCCGGGACTAGCGGAAGCACAGATACGCAGTATTTT,CASSAGTSGSTDTQYF
NA,TRBJ2-5,TRBV5-1,NA,TGCGCCAGCAGCTTGGGCGAGGTTCAAGAGACCCAGTACTTC,CASSLGEVQETQYF
TRBD2,TRBJ2-5,TRBV15,NA,TGTGCCACCAGCAGAGTGGTGAGCGGGGGGCCTGCTGAAGAGACCCAGTACTTC,CATSRVVSGGPAEETQYF
TRBD1,TRBJ2-7,TRBV7-9,NA,TGTGCCAGCAGCCTGACAGGGACAGGGGTCGAGCAGTACTTC,CASSLTGTGVEQYF
NA,TRBJ2-7,TRBV6-5,NA,TGTGCCACCCTCGGGGATACTAACTACGAGCAGTACTTC,CATLGDTNYEQYF
TRBD1,TRBJ2-5,TRBV27,NA,TGTGCCAGCAGTTTCTCCGGGACAGCCACATACTTC,CASSFSGTATYF
NA,TRBJ1-3,TRBV10-3,NA,TGTGCCATCAGTGAGTACACATTTGGAAACACCATATATTTT,CAISEYTFGNTIYF
NA,TRBJ1-1,TRBV6-1,few,TGTGCCAGCAGCGACATTACCCAAAGTGAAGCTTTCTTT,CASSDITQSEAFF
TRBD1,TRBJ2-7,TRBV10-3,NA,TGTGCCATCAGCGATGTACGGGACAGGGGCCTTTCCTACGAGCAGTACTTC,CAISDVRDRGLSYEQYF
NA,TRBJ2-1,TRBV7-2,NA,TGTGCCAGCAGCCCAACGGTGAGCTCCTACAATGAGCAGTTCTTC,CASSPTVSSYNEQFF
TRBD2,TRBJ2-7,TRBV10-3,NA,TGTGCCATCAGTCGGACTAGCGGGAGTCCCGCCACCTACGAGCAGTACTTC,CAISRTSGSPATYEQYF
TRBD1,TRBJ1-5,TRBV15,NA,TGTGCCACCAGCCCGGGACAGATCAATCAGCCCCAGCATTTT,CATSPGQINQPQHF
TRBD2,TRBJ2-1,TRBV6-4,NA,TGTGCCAGCAGTGAGGCGGGAGGTTCCTACAATGAGCAGTTCTTC,CASSEAGGSYNEQFF
TRBD1,TRBJ2-4,TRBV7-9,NA,TGTGCCAGCAGCCGGGACAGTCCCAAAAACATTCAGTACTTC,CASSRDSPKNIQYF
NA,TRBJ1-5,TRBV4-3,once,TGCGCCAGCGGCCTAAACGAAGGAGTTAACCAGCCCCAGCATTTT,CASGLNEGVNQPQHF
NA,TRBJ2-2,TRBV28,NA,TGTGCCAGTCGACTAGGGGGCACATGGACCGGGGAGCTGTTTTTT,CASRLGGTWTGELFF
NA,TRBJ2-7,TRBV5-1,NA,TGCGCCAGCAGCTCCCCGGCCTACGAGCAGTACTTC,CASSSPAYEQYF
TRBD2,TRBJ2-3,TRBV30,few,TGTGCCTGGAGTTCCCTAGCGGAGTCCACAGATACGCAGTATTTT,CAWSSLAESTDTQYF
TRBD1,TRBJ1-2,TRBV28,NA,TGTGCCAGCAGTTTAACAGGGGACTATGGCTACACCTTC,CASSLTGDYGYTF
TRBD2,TRBJ2-3,TRBV11-3,NA,TGTGCCAGCAGCTTAGGACTAGCGGGAGTGACAGATACGCAGTATTTT,CASSLGLAGVTDTQYF
TRBD1,TRBJ1-1,TRBV5-1,NA,TGCGCCAGCAGCTTGGCAGGGGGCGCGAACACTGAAGCTTTCTTT,CASSLAGGANTEAFF
NA,TRBJ1-5,TRBV18,NA,TGTGCCAGCTCGTCAGGGGAAAATCAGCCCCAGCATTTT,CASSSGENQPQHF
TRBD1,TRBJ1-4,TRBV5-1,NA,TGCGCCAGCAGCTTGGATGGGACAGGGCTCGAAAAACTGTTTTTT,CASSLDGTGLEKLFF
NA,TRBJ2-3,TRBV9,NA,TGTGCCAGCAGCGTAGGGGGTAGCGAGTTGGGGTCGCAGTATTTT,CASSVGGSELGSQYF
NA,TRBJ2-3,TRBV5-1,NA,TGCGCCAGCACTTCCTTAGGTGGGGGGTTCAATACGCAGTATTTT,CASTSLGGGFNTQYF
TRBD1,TRBJ2-7,TRBV15,NA,TGTGCCACCAGCAGTTCGGCGGGACAGGGTGGATACGAGCAGTACTTC,CATSSSAGQGGYEQYF
NA,TRBJ2-7,TRBV5-4,NA,TGTGCCAGCAGCTTGGAGACAGGCCACTACGAGCAGTACTTC,CASSLETGHYEQYF
NA,TRBJ1-5,TRBV5-1,NA,TGCGCCAGCAGCCCTGGACAGAGTGCCAATCAGCCCCAGCATTTT,CASSPGQSANQPQHF
NA,TRBJ2-2,TRBV19,NA,TGTGCCAGTAGTATAGGCCAGGGGGGCACCGGGGAGCTGTTTTTT,CASSIGQGGTGELFF
TRBD1,TRBJ2-7,TRBV5-1,NA,TGCGCCAGCAGCTTGGTCCTAAGGACAGGGGTAGGCGAGCAGTACTTC,CASSLVLRTGVGEQYF
TRBD1,TRBJ2-2,TRBV6-5,NA,TGTGCCAGCAGTACCCGACAGGGGAGGATCGGGGAGCTGTTTTTT,CASSTRQGRIGELFF
TRBD1,TRBJ1-2,TRBV30,few,TGTGCCTGGAGGTATACCGGGACAGGAATTAACGGCTACACCTTC,CAWRYTGTGINGYTF
NA,TRBJ1-2,TRBV7-9,NA,TGTGCCAGCAGCCCAAGACAGAGCTATGGCTACACCTTC,CASSPRQSYGYTF
TRBD1,TRBJ1-1,TRBV2,few,TGTGCCAGCAGGAAGGACAGGGGGCTTTTCACTGAAGCTTTCTTT,CASRKDRGLFTEAFF
TRBD1,TRBJ1-6,TRBV6-1,NA,TGTGCCAGCAGTGAAGGACAGGGTAGTTCACCCCTCCACTTT,CASSEGQGSSPLHF
TRBD1,TRBJ1-2,TRBV7-9,NA,TGTGCCAGCAGCTTACCTACAGGGGCCAACTATGGCTACACCTTC,CASSLPTGANYGYTF
TRBD2,TRBJ2-3,TRBV27,NA,TGTGCCAGCAGTTTCCCAGCGGGGGGCACAGATACGCAGTATTTT,CASSFPAGGTDTQYF
NA,TRBJ2-7,TRBV5-5,NA,TGTGCCAGCAGCTTGCGTAGGCAGGGGAACCACGAGCAGTACTTC,CASSLRRQGNHEQYF
NA,TRBJ1-4,TRBV5-1,NA,TGCGCCAGCAGCCGTTTGGACAGCTTAAATGAAAAACTGTTTTTT,CASSRLDSLNEKLFF
NA,TRBJ2-5,TRBV30,NA,TGTGCCTGGAGCCTACGGGGTCCCCAGTACTTC,CAWSLRGPQYF
TRBD1,TRBJ1-1,TRBV5-4,NA,TGTGCCAGCAGCTTACAGGGGGAGGTCCCTGAAGCTTTCTTT,CASSLQGEVPEAFF
NA,TRBJ1-1,TRBV18,NA,TGTGCCAGCTCTGCGACGGGGATGAACACTGAAGCTTTCTTT,CASSATGMNTEAFF
NA,TRBJ2-3,TRBV10-1,NA,TGCGCCAGCAGACGGGATAATACAGATACGCAGTATTTT,CASRRDNTDTQYF
TRBD1,TRBJ2-7,TRBV7-8,NA,TGTGCCAGCAGCTTAGAGGGACAGGGGGCGTTCGAGCAGTACTTC,CASSLEGQGAFEQYF
NA,TRBJ1-5,TRBV30,once,TGTGCCTGGAGTCCCGGGAGCGGCCAGCCCCAGCATTTT,CAWSPGSGQPQHF
NA,TRBJ2-7,TRBV19,NA,TGTGCCAGTAGTAGGCTGGGAGGCTCCTACGAGCAGTACTTC,CASSRLGGSYEQYF
NA,TRBJ2-7,TRBV5-4,NA,TGTGCCAGCAGCGGAAGAGGGGGGGCAACCTCCTACGAGCAGTACTTC,CASSGRGGATSYEQYF
NA,TRBJ1-6,TRBV6-1,NA,TGTGCCAGCAGCGATAGCTCCTATAATTCACCCCTCCACTTT,CASSDSSYNSPLHF
NA,TRBJ1-3,TRBV5-1,NA,TGCGCCAGCAGCTTGTCGCCCGCACAGGGAAACACCATATATTTT,CASSLSPAQGNTIYF